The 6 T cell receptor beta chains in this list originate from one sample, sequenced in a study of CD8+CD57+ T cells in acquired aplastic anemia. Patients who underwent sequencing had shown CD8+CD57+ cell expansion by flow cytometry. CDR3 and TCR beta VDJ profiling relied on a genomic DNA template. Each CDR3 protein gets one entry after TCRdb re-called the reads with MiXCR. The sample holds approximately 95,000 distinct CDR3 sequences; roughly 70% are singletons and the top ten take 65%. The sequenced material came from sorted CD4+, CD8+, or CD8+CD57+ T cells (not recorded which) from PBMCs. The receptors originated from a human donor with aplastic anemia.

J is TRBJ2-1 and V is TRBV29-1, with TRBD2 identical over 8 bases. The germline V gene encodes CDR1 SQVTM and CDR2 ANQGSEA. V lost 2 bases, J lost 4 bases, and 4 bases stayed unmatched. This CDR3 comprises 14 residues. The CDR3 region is CSVEWRGAYNEQFF. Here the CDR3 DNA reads TGCAGCGTTGAATGGCGGGGGGCTTACAATGAGCAGTTCTTC.

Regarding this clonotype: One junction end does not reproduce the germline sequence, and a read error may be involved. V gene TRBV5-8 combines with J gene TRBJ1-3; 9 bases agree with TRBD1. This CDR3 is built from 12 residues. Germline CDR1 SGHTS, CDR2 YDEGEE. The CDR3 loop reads CASSYRTGVGNF. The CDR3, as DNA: TGTGCCAGCAGCTACCGGACAGGGGTGGGAAATTTT.

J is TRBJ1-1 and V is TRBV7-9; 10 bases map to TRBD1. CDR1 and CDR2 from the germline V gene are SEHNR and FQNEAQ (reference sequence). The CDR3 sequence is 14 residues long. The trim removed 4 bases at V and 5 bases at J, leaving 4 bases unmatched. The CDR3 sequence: CASSSLGQGTEAFF. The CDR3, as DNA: TGTGCCAGCAGCTCATTGGGACAGGGGACTGAAGCTTTCTTT. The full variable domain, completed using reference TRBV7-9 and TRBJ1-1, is DTGVSQNPRHKITKRGQNVTFRCDPISEHNRLYWYRQTLGQGPEFLTYFQNEAQLEKSRLLSDRFSAERPKGSFSTLEIQRTEQGDSAMYLCASSSLGQGTEAFFGQGTRLTVV.

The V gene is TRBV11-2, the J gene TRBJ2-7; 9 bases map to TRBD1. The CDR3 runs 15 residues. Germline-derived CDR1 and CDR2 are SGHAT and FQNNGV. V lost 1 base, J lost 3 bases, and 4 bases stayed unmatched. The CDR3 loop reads CASSLVWDRDYEQYF. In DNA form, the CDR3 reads TGTGCCAGCAGCTTAGTATGGGACAGGGACTACGAGCAGTACTTC.

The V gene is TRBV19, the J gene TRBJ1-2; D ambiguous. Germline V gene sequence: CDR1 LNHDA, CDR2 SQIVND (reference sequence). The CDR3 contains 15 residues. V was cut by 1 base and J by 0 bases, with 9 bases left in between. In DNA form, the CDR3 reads TGTGCCAGTAGTATAGGAACGGCTGCTAACTATGGCTACACCTTC. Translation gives CASSIGTAANYGYTF.

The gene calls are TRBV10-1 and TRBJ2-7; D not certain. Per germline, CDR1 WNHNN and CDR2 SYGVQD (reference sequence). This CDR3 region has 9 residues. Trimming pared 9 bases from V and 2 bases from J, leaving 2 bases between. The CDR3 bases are TGCGCCAGGACCTACGAGCAGTACTTC. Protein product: CARTYEQYF.